This T cell receptor (beta chain) was retrieved from a study of T cells in Graves' hyperthyroidism and ophthalmopathy. Study results and limitations: A model built on 13 V-J features separated ophthalmopathy from stable hyperthyroidism. Most thyroid clonotypes with frequency above 0.001 were detected in blood.

Authors of the study amplified TCR beta CDR3 regions from RNA transcripts. Initially, a first-round RT-PCR of the TCR CDR3 employed the HTBI primer set. Each CDR3 protein gets one entry after TCRdb re-called the multiplex PCR reads with MiXCR. The sample has 300,000 to 450,000 distinct CDR3 sequences, 13% seen once. Uncontrolled infection, other autoimmune disease, pregnancy or lactation disqualified patients from enrolment. For the diagnoses, clinical symptoms, serum thyroxine and TRAb, thyroid ultrasound and orbital computed tomography were used. This clonotype has more than one count but fewer than ten. Antigen unknown. Trimming removed 2 bases from V and 5 bases from J, with 10 bases in between. Germline CDR1 is SGHAT and CDR2 is FQNNGV. This CDR3 region has 13 residues.

J is TRBJ2-7 and V is TRBV11-2; D ambiguous. The sequence came from a man aged 25-40 years with Graves' hyperthyroidism that later progressed to Graves' ophthalmopathy. What was sequenced was blood. The CDR3 sequence is CASSLSGYHEQYF. The CDR3 bases are TGTGCCAGCAGCTTATCGGGTTACCACGAGCAGTACTTC.